The next 26 T cell receptor beta chains were all read from a single sample in a study of blood T cells in healthy people across ages. The use of a sample-barcoded 5' primer and a J-beta primer mix characterized a second PCR of roughly 6 to 11 cycles. In TCRdb, the 5' RACE reads were re-called with MiXCR into one record per CDR3 protein. The sample carries 650,000 to 1,000,000 distinct CDR3 sequences, about 34% recorded once. The sequenced material came from blood. The receptors come from a young man in good health.

For this clonotype: Since a much larger clone is just one base distant, this may be a read error. The V and J genes are TRBV28 and TRBJ1-2; TRBD1 might be the D (5 bases). CDR1 is MDHEN, CDR2 SYDVKM, per germline. The CDR3 loop spans 12 amino acids. The CDR3 region has the DNA TGTGCCAGCAGCACCCGGGACTCTGGCCACACCTTC. It codes for CASSTRDSGHTF.

Details on this clonotype: This clone may be a read error of a much larger clone one base away. J is TRBJ2-3 and V is TRBV5-1; 12 positions match TRBD2. The CDR3 is 15 amino acids. After removal of 4 bases from V and 2 bases from J, the junction contained 2 bases not matched to a gene. Germline values: CDR1 SGHRS, CDR2 YFSETQ. The DNA for the CDR3 is TGCGCCAGCAGCAGGACTAGCGGGGTCACAGATACGCAGTATTTT. Its translation: CASSRTSGVTDTQYF.

This clonotype was counted between two and nine times. At one end the junction does not follow the germline gene, possibly because of a read error. This chain links TRBV10-3 with TRBJ1-2; D call uncertain. The germline gives CDR1 ENHRY, CDR2 SYGVKD. CDR3 length equals 13 residues. In DNA, the CDR3 is TGTACCATCAGTCGACGGGATGATCCTGGCTACACCTTC. Its protein is CTISRRDDPGYTF.

The genes are TRBV5-1 and TRBJ2-4; D unclear. Per the germline V gene, CDR1 is SGHRS and CDR2 is YFSETQ. V shed 0 bases and J shed 15 bases, with 19 bases lying between them. The CDR3 is 14 amino acids. The CDR3 region is CASSLDFSTNKLYF. The CDR3 region has the DNA TGCGCCAGCAGCTTGGACTTTTCTACAAATAAGCTGTACTTC.

This clonotype has more than one count but fewer than ten. CDR3 in amino acids: CSASRDSYNEQFF. The CDR3, as DNA: TGCAGTGCTAGCCGGGACAGCTACAATGAGCAGTTCTTC. The chain recombines TRBV20-1 with TRBJ2-1; 7 bases align to TRBD1. The CDR3 contains 13 residues. Germline assignment: CDR1 DFQATT and CDR2 SNEGSKA (reference sequence). The ends lost 3 bases at V and 3 bases at J; junction bases unmatched: 2.

The sample holds one count of this clonotype. This may come from a read error, since a much larger clone is one base off. V and J are TRBV10-3 and TRBJ2-3; 12 bases align to TRBD2. Losses at the gene ends were 7 bases for V and 2 bases for J; bases not matched to a gene: 10. Germline V gene lookup returns CDR1 ENHRY and CDR2 SYGVKD. CDR3 length equals 17 residues. CDR3 coding DNA: TGTGCCATCACCGACCTAGCGGGGGGGAGAAACACAGATACGCAGTATTTT. This gives the protein CAITDLAGGRNTDTQYF.

This clonotype turned up a few times. CDR3 coding DNA: TGTGCCAGCACCACCGTAGACAGGGCCTACAATGAGCAGTTCTTC. Encoded protein: CASTTVDRAYNEQFF. The chain employs TRBV12-3 or TRBV12-4 and TRBJ2-1, with 7 bases lining up with TRBD1. This CDR3 is 15 amino acids long. Trimming at V came to 7 bases and at J to 2 bases, leaving 8 bases not matched to a gene.

This clonotype was found many times. The rearrangement uses TRBV12-3 or TRBV12-4 and TRBJ1-2; the match to TRBD1 covers 7 bases. The CDR3 length is 15 residues. Trimming cost V 4 bases and J 4 bases; bases outside gene matches: 9. The CDR3 is CASSSPDRAFYGYTF. The CDR3 bases are TGTGCCAGCAGTTCCCCCGACAGGGCATTCTATGGCTACACCTTC.

This clonotype has more than one count but fewer than ten. J is TRBJ1-4 and V is TRBV20-1; D remains ambiguous. The CDR3 is 14 amino acids. The germline CDR1 and CDR2 sequences are DFQATT and SNEGSKA (reference sequence). With 0 bases removed from V and 3 bases from J, the gap between germline ends came to 8 bases. The CDR3 loop is CSAREGLPNEKLFF. In DNA form, the CDR3 reads TGCAGTGCTAGAGAGGGTCTGCCTAATGAAAAACTGTTTTTT.

This clonotype has more than one count but fewer than ten. J is TRBJ1-1 and V is TRBV15; a weak D match, TRBD1 (5 bases). The germline V gene has CDR1 LNHNV and CDR2 YYDKDF (reference sequence). The CDR3 has 16 residues. Between the trimmed V and J ends, which lost 5 bases and 1 base, there was a span of 17 bases. As DNA, the CDR3 is TGTGCCACCAGCGCCAGTAGGGGTCCTGGGAACACTGAAGCTTTCTTT. Amino acids: CATSASRGPGNTEAFF.

The V gene is TRBV6-6, the J gene TRBJ1-6, with D uncertain. Per the germline V gene, CDR1 is MNHNY and CDR2 is SVGAGI (reference sequence). The CDR3 is 17 residues long. V shed 0 bases and J shed 0 bases, with 9 bases lying between them. CDR3 loop: CASSYSHLGSYNSPLHF. The CDR3 region has the DNA TGTGCCAGCAGTTACTCGCACTTGGGCTCCTATAATTCACCCCTCCACTTT.

This clonotype was observed at least ten times. This chain joins TRBV15 and TRBJ1-2; D gene uncertain. CDR1 is LNHNV and CDR2 is YYDKDF in the germline V gene (reference sequence). The CDR3 has 14 amino acids. Trimming pared 0 bases from V and 5 bases from J, leaving 10 bases between. CDR3 sequence: CATSRDKTAYGYTF. DNA of the CDR3: TGTGCCACCAGCAGAGATAAGACGGCATATGGCTACACCTTC. The whole variable domain, filled in from reference TRBV15 and TRBJ1-2, reads DAMVIQNPRYQVTQFGKPVTLSCSQTLNHNVMYWYQQKSSQAPKLLFHYYDKDFNNEADTPDNFQSRRPNTSFCFLDIRSPGLGDTAMYLCATSRDKTAYGYTFGSGTRLTVV.

The gene calls are TRBV30 and TRBJ1-5; D is unclear. This CDR3 spans 13 amino acids. Trimming took off 5 bases at V and 0 bases at J, with 8 bases between the two ends. CDR1 and CDR2 (germline): GTSNPN, SVGIG (reference sequence). CDR3 region: CAWEEDSNQPQHF. In nucleotides, the CDR3 is TGTGCCTGGGAGGAAGATAGCAATCAGCCCCAGCATTTT.

The rearrangement uses TRBV29-1 and TRBJ2-1; no clear D. The J call is doubtful: the DNA matches TRBJ2-7 better. Germline V gene sequence: CDR1 SQVTM, CDR2 ANQGSEA. The CDR3 sequence is 15 residues long. CDR3 region: CSVELMGKTYNEQYF. As DNA, the CDR3 is TGCAGCGTTGAGCTCATGGGTAAAACCTACAATGAGCAGTACTTC.

Points on this clonotype: A much larger clone differs from this one at a single base, so this may be a read error. The chain joins TRBV20-1 to TRBJ2-1, with D maybe TRBD1 (5 bases). Germline-derived CDR1 and CDR2 are DFQATT and SNEGSKA (reference sequence). This CDR3 contains 12 residues. Deletions cut 5 bases from V and 13 bases from J, with 18 bases between. CDR3 region: CSAPTGAETQFF. CDR3 DNA sequence: TGCAGTGCTCCTACAGGAGCCGAGACCCAGTTCTTC.

This rearrangement joins TRBV10-3 to TRBJ1-5, with 9 bases identical to TRBD1. CDR1 is ENHRY, CDR2 SYGVKD, per germline. The V segment lost 0 bases and the J segment 3 bases; nucleotides outside the gene matches: 9. This CDR3 comprises 18 residues. In nucleotides, the CDR3 is TGTGCCATCAGTGAGTCCGGACAGGGGCTCAACCTCAATCAGCCCCAGCATTTT. Translated: CAISESGQGLNLNQPQHF.

In its sample, this clonotype was seen many times. This chain joins TRBV3-1 and TRBJ2-5, with a tentative D call TRBD2 (7 bases). With 3 bases removed from V and 5 bases from J, the gap between germline ends came to 16 bases. This CDR3 has 15 amino acids. CDR1 LGHDT and CDR2 YNNKEL come from the germline V gene (reference sequence). The CDR3 bases are TGTGCCAGCAGCCAGATTGCGGGGGACAAGGAGACCCAGTACTTC. Its translation is CASSQIAGDKETQYF.

This clonotype has more than one count but fewer than ten. This chain links TRBV15 with TRBJ2-3; 14 bases agree with TRBD2. With 5 bases clipped from V and 4 bases from J, the junction kept 8 bases outside the gene matches. The germline gives CDR1 LNHNV, CDR2 YYDKDF (reference sequence). CDR3 length equals 17 residues. The CDR3 loop is CATSGVTSGGGSDTQYF. The CDR3 nucleotides are TGTGCCACCAGCGGAGTGACTAGCGGGGGGGGGTCAGATACGCAGTATTTT.

As regards this clonotype: Compared with germline, one end of the junction differs, possibly owing to a read error. The chain carries TRBV4-3 and TRBJ2-7; 8 nucleotides match TRBD2. The germline CDR1 and CDR2 sequences are LGHNA and YSLEER. This CDR3 spans 16 amino acids. In nucleotides, the CDR3 is TGCGCCAGTAGCCAAGGAGTATCCAGCGGGGGCGAGACCCGGTACTTC. Protein: CASSQGVSSGGETRYF.

The chain joins TRBV7-2 to TRBJ2-4; a possible D gene is TRBD1 (6 bases). The closer fit of TRBJ2-7 to the DNA end suggests the J call may be wrong. The CDR3 is made up of 15 amino acids. The germline gives CDR1 SGHTA, CDR2 FQGNSA. This CDR3 is CASSLDFGGTYEQYF. The CDR3, as DNA: TGTGCCAGCAGCTTAGATTTTGGGGGCACCTACGAGCAGTACTTC.

The CDR3 coding sequence is TGTGCCAGCAGTTACTCGTCTGGGTCGGGGGGGGAGACAGATACGCAGTATTTT. Protein sequence: CASSYSSGSGGETDTQYF. The V gene is TRBV6-5, the J gene TRBJ2-3; TRBD2 aligns across 8 bases. There are 18 residues in the CDR3. Germline-derived CDR1 and CDR2 are MNHEY and SVGAGI. V dropped 0 bases and J dropped 3; count of bases not matched to a gene: 11.

In its sample, this clonotype was seen a few times. The chain combines TRBV20-1 with TRBJ2-5; 7 bases agree with TRBD1. Looked up from germline, CDR1 is DFQATT and CDR2 is SNEGSKA (reference sequence). This CDR3 is 14 amino acids long. J was trimmed by 5 bases and V by 1 base; bases with no gene match: 7. The CDR3 coding sequence is TGCAGTGCTAGAGCTGACAGGGCAGGGGAGACCCAGTACTTC. Translating gives CSARADRAGETQYF.

The chain has TRBV7-2 and TRBJ1-6, with TRBD1 matching 7 bases. CDR1 SGHTA and CDR2 FQGNSA come from the germline V gene. This CDR3 contains 14 residues. V shed 6 bases, J shed 6 bases, and the junction held 5 bases outside the gene matches. CDR3 sequence (DNA): TGTGCCAGCAGTCAACAGGGGACTAATTCACCCCTCCACTTT. Its translation: CASSQQGTNSPLHF.

The chain is built from TRBV12-3 or TRBV12-4 and TRBJ2-5, with D possibly TRBD1 on 6 matching bases. V was clipped by 5 bases and J by 3 bases, with 13 bases between them. The CDR3 is 14 amino acids. Written as DNA, the CDR3 is TGTGCCAGCAGTCCTGGGGGCAGGGAAGAGACCCAGTACTTC. Translated: CASSPGGREETQYF.

This clonotype was counted ten times or more. The chain has TRBV29-1 and TRBJ2-1, with 7 positions matching TRBD1. Per the germline V gene, CDR1 is SQVTM and CDR2 is ANQGSEA. The junction had 3 bases not matched to a gene; V was cut back by 6 bases and J by 1 base. This CDR3 is 13 amino acids long. This CDR3 reads CSVPGQSYNEQFF. CDR3 sequence (DNA): TGCAGCGTCCCGGGACAGTCCTACAATGAGCAGTTCTTC.

The V and J genes are TRBV12-3 or TRBV12-4 and TRBJ1-2, with 7 bases matching TRBD1. J lost 2 bases, V lost 9 bases, and 0 bases had no gene match. This CDR3 has 11 residues. The CDR3 sequence: CARTGNYGYTF. DNA for the CDR3: TGTGCCAGGACAGGGAACTATGGCTACACCTTC.